This TCR beta chain was sequenced in a study of shared T cell receptors in the human thymus. Generated by immunoSEQ multiplex PCR, the TCRdb table keeps only in-frame clones and is missing some. The table has hundreds of thousands of clones, approximately 89% seen once. The length of the CDR3 is 14 residues. Germline V lookup: CDR1 MDHEN, CDR2 SYDVKM. Trimming cost V 5 bases and J 2 bases, with 10 bases left between them. The same specimen was also included in a second study, on human thymus T cells. That paper adds: It was healthy Finnish infants having corrective surgery for congenital heart defects who were the donors. The study used thymus tissue resected during corrective heart surgery. Biased V and J segment usage appeared in thymus and peripheral blood. Related studies found that unrelated individuals share highly overlapping thymic repertoires.

J is TRBJ2-1 and V is TRBV28; D is unclear. The TCR comes from a boy younger than two with a congenital heart defect. Source material: thymocytes. Here the CDR3 reads CASSKRVAYNEQFF. In nucleotides, the CDR3 is TGTGCCAGCAGTAAGCGAGTGGCCTACAATGAGCAGTTCTTC.